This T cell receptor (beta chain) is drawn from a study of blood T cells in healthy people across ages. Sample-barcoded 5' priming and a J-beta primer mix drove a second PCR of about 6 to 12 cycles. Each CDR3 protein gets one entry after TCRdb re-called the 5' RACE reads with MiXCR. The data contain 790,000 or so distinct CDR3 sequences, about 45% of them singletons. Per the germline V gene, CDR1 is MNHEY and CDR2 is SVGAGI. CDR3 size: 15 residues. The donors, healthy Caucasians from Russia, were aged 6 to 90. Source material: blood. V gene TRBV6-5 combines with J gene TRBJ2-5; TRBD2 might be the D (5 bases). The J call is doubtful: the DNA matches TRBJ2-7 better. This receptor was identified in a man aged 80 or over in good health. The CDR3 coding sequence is TGTGCCAGCAGTTACTCCCCTAGCCGAACCTACGAGCAGTACTTC. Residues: CASSYSPSRTYEQYF.